This TCR beta chain originates from a study of cytomegalovirus exposure and HLA in healthy donors. This table comes from immunoSEQ multiplex PCR, and its TCRdb copy is limited to in-frame clones, with some not included. Among about 250,000 clones listed, more than 85% were seen once. The clonotype comes from a man in his late teens or twenties in good health and CMV-seropositive. Sequenced material: PBMCs.

The CDR3 loop is CASSLMVLGKTNGYTF. The CDR3 DNA is TGTGCCAGCAGCTTAATGGTTCTAGGGAAAACTAATGGCTACACCTTC. The chain carries TRBV7-9 and TRBJ1-2; D is unclear. Between the trimmed V and J ends, which lost 2 bases and 6 bases, there was a span of 19 bases. This CDR3 region has 16 residues. Germline V CDR1 and CDR2: SEHNR, FQNEAQ (reference sequence).